This TCR beta chain was recorded in a study of T cells in Graves' hyperthyroidism and ophthalmopathy. Study outcomes and limitations: Most thyroid-expanded clonotypes above 0.001 were also found in blood.

This clonotype was observed many times. Antigen: not known. V dropped 1 base and J dropped 5; count of bases not matched to a gene: 6. There are 15 residues in the CDR3. Germline assignment: CDR1 LGHDT and CDR2 YNNKEL (reference sequence). RNA transcripts served as the template for amplifying TCR beta CDR3 regions. First-round RT-PCR with HTBI primers amplified the TCR CDR3 region. TCRdb reprocessed the multiplex PCR reads with MiXCR, giving one entry per CDR3 protein. Of 360,000 or so distinct CDR3 sequences listed, over 15% are singletons. The chain couples TRBV3-1 to TRBJ2-5; 8 nucleotides align to TRBD2. The source of this sequence is a woman aged 35 to 49 with Graves' ophthalmopathy. The specimen sequenced was blood. The CDR3 sequence is CASSQGGRMKETQYF. The CDR3 region has the DNA TGTGCCAGCAGCCAAGGCGGGAGGATGAAGGAGACCCAGTACTTC.